The T cell receptor beta chain described here comes from a study of blood T cell repertoires in COVID-19. Across the whole study: Acute and convalescent COVID-19 specimens originated in the United States, Italy and Spain. In each case, the material was cDNA or gDNA derived from T cells, B-cell-depleted T cells, or PBMCs.

Trimming at V came to 10 bases and at J to 7 bases, leaving 4 bases not matched to a gene. From germline, CDR1 is SGHNT and CDR2 YYREEE (reference sequence). CDR3 length: 13 residues. Measured with immunoSEQ multiplex PCR; TCRdb has only the in-frame clones, and not every one. Among around 500,000 clones listed, about 88% were seen once. This clone is a singleton in its sample. Individuals aged about 18 to 89 years were recruited from some 26 US areas. The sequence came from a woman aged 55-69 years who had recovered from COVID-19. This chain connects TRBV5-4 to TRBJ2-1; 14 bases are a match to TRBD2. Sequenced: PBMCs or T cells enriched from blood (not recorded which). DNA of the CDR3: TGTGCCGCGGGACTAGCGGGGGTTAATGAGCAGTTCTTC. Encoded protein: CAAGLAGVNEQFF.